The 30 T cell receptor beta chains in this list originate from one sample, sequenced in a study of blood T cells in healthy people across ages. PCR was performed a second time for about 7 to 11 cycles using a sample-barcoded 5' primer and a J-beta primer mix. Via MiXCR, TCRdb re-called the 5' RACE reads, giving one row per CDR3 protein. The sample has hundreds of thousands of distinct CDR3 sequences, about 62% seen once. Specimen: blood. These receptors all come from a man in his thirties or forties in good health.

The rearrangement joins TRBV10-3 to TRBJ2-5; 11 bases align to TRBD2. Trimming took 2 bases from V and 0 from J; bases not matched to a gene: 5. The CDR3 is 17 residues long. From germline, CDR1 is ENHRY and CDR2 SYGVKD. The CDR3 nucleotides read TGTGCCATCAGTGAGAGGGGGGGACTAGCGGACCAAGAGACCCAGTACTTC. Translating it yields CAISERGGLADQETQYF.

The genes are TRBV27 and TRBJ1-2, with TRBD1 identical over 11 bases. V lost 5 bases to trimming and J lost 3 bases; unmatched junction nucleotides: 11. This CDR3 region has 17 residues. CDR1 is MNHEY and CDR2 is SMNVEV in the germline V gene (reference sequence). CDR3 sequence reads: CASSPSDRGHIDYGYTF. The DNA for the CDR3 is TGTGCCAGCAGTCCTTCGGACAGGGGGCATATCGACTATGGCTACACCTTC.

This chain connects TRBV12-3 or TRBV12-4 to TRBJ2-1; 8 bases fit TRBD2. This CDR3 has 14 residues. The V segment lost 6 bases and the J segment 4 bases; nucleotides outside the gene matches: 5. CDR3: CASRDSGKYNEQFF. The CDR3 nucleotides read TGTGCCAGCAGAGATAGCGGGAAATACAATGAGCAGTTCTTC.

The rearrangement links TRBV6-5 to TRBJ2-1; no firm D call. V was trimmed by 7 bases and J by 4 bases, leaving 5 bases between them. Germline loops: CDR1 MNHEY, CDR2 SVGAGI. There are 11 residues in the CDR3. CDR3 DNA: TGTGCCAGCACTCAGTACAATGAGCAGTTCTTC. Its translation: CASTQYNEQFF.

V usage is TRBV7-2 and J usage is TRBJ2-3; D gene uncertain. Germline V CDR1 and CDR2: SGHTA, FQGNSA. CDR3 length equals 15 residues. V was pared by 1 base and J by 2 bases, with 10 bases between. As DNA, the CDR3 is TGTGCCAGCAGCTTAGTAGGCGCAAACACAGATACGCAGTATTTT. Translating gives CASSLVGANTDTQYF.

There are a few counts of this clonotype. The V gene is TRBV4-2, the J gene TRBJ1-4, with 9 bases identical to TRBD1. Per the germline V gene, CDR1 is LGHNA and CDR2 is YNFKEQ. The V segment lost 2 bases and the J segment 6 bases; nucleotides outside the gene matches: 4. The CDR3 consists of 15 residues. CDR3 DNA sequence: TGTGCCAGCAGCCAACCGGACAGGGGTGATGAAAAACTGTTTTTT. Its protein is CASSQPDRGDEKLFF.

J is TRBJ1-5 and V is TRBV7-9, with a weak D call TRBD1 (5 bases). V lost 1 base to trimming and J lost 4 bases, with 8 bases between them. Germline V lookup: CDR1 SEHNR, CDR2 FQNEAQ (reference sequence). The CDR3 spans 14 residues. The CDR3 protein is CASSLVGPNQPQHF. The CDR3 DNA reads TGTGCCAGCAGCTTAGTGGGACCTAATCAGCCCCAGCATTTT.

In its sample, this clonotype was seen many times. The chain joins TRBV29-1 to TRBJ1-1; 7 bases are a match to TRBD1. The V and J ends lost 5 bases and 1 base, in that order; junction bases with no gene match: 7. In germline, CDR1 is SQVTM, CDR2 ANQGSEA. The CDR3 contains 14 residues. The CDR3 loop reads CSVSPQGKNTEAFF. CDR3 in DNA: TGCAGCGTTTCGCCACAGGGGAAGAACACTGAAGCTTTCTTT.

The genes are TRBV9 and TRBJ1-2; maybe TRBD1 (5 bases). The V end lost 0 bases, the J end lost 4 bases, and 7 bases lay between the germline ends. Germline CDR1 SGDLS, CDR2 YYNGEE. This CDR3 region has 13 residues. The CDR3 coding sequence is TGTGCCAGCAGCGTAGTGGGGGGCTATGGCTACACCTTC. Translated: CASSVVGGYGYTF. The full variable domain, in which reference TRBV9 and TRBJ1-2 provide the parts outside the CDR3, is DSGVTQTPKHLITATGQRVTLRCSPRSGDLSVYWYQQSLDQGLQFLIQYYNGEERAKGNILERFSAQQFPDLHSELNLSSLELGDSALYFCASSVVGGYGYTFGSGTRLTVV.

The count of this clonotype is one. J is TRBJ2-6 and V is TRBV11-3; the match to TRBD2 covers 9 bases. Germline V CDR1 and CDR2: SGHNT, YENEEA. The CDR3 sequence is 17 residues long. J was trimmed by 0 bases and V by 3 bases; bases with no gene match: 3. CDR3 coding DNA: TGTGCCAGCAGCTTTAGCGGGAGTGCCTCTGGGGCCAACGTCCTGACTTTC. Translated, it gives CASSFSGSASGANVLTF.

The V gene is TRBV18, the J gene TRBJ2-7; D uncertain. The CDR3 spans 17 residues. The germline V gene encodes CDR1 KGHSH and CDR2 LQKENI. Deletions cut 5 bases from V and 4 bases from J, with 24 bases between. CDR3 loop: CASSSLEMSWVGYEQYF. DNA for the CDR3: TGTGCCAGCTCAAGCCTAGAGATGAGTTGGGTGGGATACGAGCAGTACTTC.

This clonotype has only a few counts. J is TRBJ2-1 and V is TRBV20-1; D is undetermined. Germline V lookup: CDR1 DFQATT, CDR2 SNEGSKA (reference sequence). The V end lost 0 bases, the J end lost 9 bases, and 12 bases lay between the germline ends. CDR3 size: 13 residues. CDR3 nucleotide sequence: TGCAGTGCTAGAGATGCCCTGGACGGTGAGCAGTTCTTC. It codes for CSARDALDGEQFF.

This clonotype was observed once. The chain couples TRBV5-1 to TRBJ2-5; no definite D call. Germline CDR1 and CDR2: SGHRS and YFSETQ. The CDR3 covers 16 residues. Trimming pared 0 bases from V and 1 base from J, leaving 13 bases between. For the CDR3, the DNA is TGCGCCAGCAGCTTGGGTTGGGCACTTACCCAAGAGACCCAGTACTTC. It encodes CASSLGWALTQETQYF.

The chain recombines TRBV4-3 with TRBJ2-3; the D gene could be TRBD1 or TRBD2 (6 bases each). Germline CDR1 LGHNA, CDR2 YSLEER. CDR3 length equals 17 residues. V was clipped by 0 bases and J by 0 bases, with 13 bases between them. The CDR3 protein is CASSQDWGAASTDTQYF. The CDR3 region has the DNA TGCGCCAGCAGCCAAGATTGGGGGGCGGCTAGCACAGATACGCAGTATTTT.

The chain recombines TRBV20-1 with TRBJ2-7, with 9 nucleotides matching TRBD2. The germline V gene has CDR1 DFQATT and CDR2 SNEGSKA (reference sequence). The CDR3 consists of 15 residues. V trimming: 2 bases; J trimming: 3 bases; junction bases outside the gene matches: 8. CDR3 in DNA: TGCAGTGCTAGACTGGGACTAGCTCCCTTCTACGAGCAGTACTTC. Translated, it gives CSARLGLAPFYEQYF.

The sample holds a few counts of this clonotype. The J gene is TRBJ2-6, the V gene TRBV20-1; 7 bases are a match to TRBD2. The germline V gene has CDR1 DFQATT and CDR2 SNEGSKA (reference sequence). The CDR3 is 17 amino acids. Germline trimming cut 5 bases from V and 1 base from J; bases unmatched to any gene: 11. CDR3 DNA sequence: TGCAGTGCTGGCCTAGCGGCCGTTGGGTCTGGGGCCAACGTCCTGACTTTC. This sequence encodes CSAGLAAVGSGANVLTF.

The chain is built from TRBV5-1 and TRBJ2-7, with 11 bases matching TRBD2. Trimming removed 5 bases from V and 5 bases from J; junction bases left unmatched: 3. CDR1 is SGHRS, CDR2 YFSETQ, per germline. The CDR3 runs to 13 residues. CDR3 in amino acids: CASRLAGDHEQYF. The CDR3 DNA reads TGCGCCAGCAGACTAGCGGGAGACCACGAGCAGTACTTC.

The chain recombines TRBV3-1 with TRBJ2-1; D is possibly TRBD1 or TRBD2 (6 bases each). With 4 bases removed from V and 9 bases from J, the gap between germline ends came to 16 bases. The CDR3 is 14 amino acids. Germline CDR1 and CDR2: LGHDT and YNNKEL (reference sequence). The chain's CDR3 is CASSLRLGGGEQFF. The CDR3 coding sequence is TGTGCCAGCAGCCTCCGCTTGGGGGGCGGTGAGCAGTTCTTC.

This chain connects TRBV7-9 to TRBJ2-7, with D hard to call. In germline, CDR1 is SEHNR, CDR2 FQNEAQ (reference sequence). Trimming cost V 5 bases and J 0 bases, with 8 bases left between them. The CDR3 is made up of 13 amino acids. CDR3 nucleotide sequence: TGTGCCAGCAGCAAAGCTCCCTCCTACGAGCAGTACTTC. This translates into CASSKAPSYEQYF.

This sequence joins TRBV9 and TRBJ2-4; 7 bases agree with TRBD2. With 4 bases clipped from V and 7 bases from J, the junction kept 8 bases outside the gene matches. Germline V lookup: CDR1 SGDLS, CDR2 YYNGEE. This CDR3 has 14 amino acids. The CDR3 protein is CASSPQSGANIQYF. The CDR3 nucleotides are TGTGCCAGCAGCCCCCAGAGCGGGGCGAACATTCAGTACTTC.

The chain links TRBV4-2 to TRBJ2-5, with TRBD1 matching 7 bases. With V trimmed by 6 bases and J by 3 bases, 10 bases remained unmatched. The CDR3 runs to 15 residues. Germline CDR1 and CDR2: LGHNA and YNFKEQ. CDR3 bases: TGTGCCAGCAGTCAACGGACAGGTTCGGAAGAGACCCAGTACTTC. This codes for CASSQRTGSEETQYF.

This clonotype was detected a few times. This may come from a read error, since a much larger clone is one base off. The V gene is TRBV7-2, the J gene TRBJ2-6; D ambiguous. V was pared by 4 bases and J by 3 bases, with 1 base between. Germline V CDR1 and CDR2: SGHTA, FQGNSA. The CDR3 is 12 residues long. CDR3 bases: TGTGCCAGCAGCTATGGGGCCAACGTCCTGACTTTC. Translation: CASSYGANVLTF.

This clonotype was observed a handful of times. The CDR3 region has the DNA TGCAGCGGCGGGCGGTCGAAGGGAGGGACCCAGTACTTC. Translating it yields CSGGRSKGGTQYF. V and J are TRBV20-1 and TRBJ2-5; D possibly corresponds to TRBD2 (6 bases). The CDR3 has 13 amino acids. The germline V gene encodes CDR1 DFQATT and CDR2 SNEGSKA (reference sequence).

This clonotype was detected a few times. The CDR3, as DNA: TGTGCCAGCAGTATGGCGGGAGGTTTGAATGAGCAGTTCTTC. Translating it yields CASSMAGGLNEQFF. The chain joins TRBV9 to TRBJ2-1; 8 bases fit TRBD2. The CDR3 is 14 amino acids. The trim removed 5 bases at V and 7 bases at J, leaving 8 bases unmatched. The germline V gene encodes CDR1 SGDLS and CDR2 YYNGEE.

This sequence joins TRBV11-2 and TRBJ1-1; D ambiguous. The CDR3 is made up of 13 amino acids. CDR1 SGHAT and CDR2 FQNNGV come from the germline V gene. V lost 2 bases and J lost 7, with 11 bases in between. The CDR3 coding sequence is TGTGCCAGCAGCTTATCCCCGTTAAGTGAAGCTTTCTTT. Its translation: CASSLSPLSEAFF.

The chain couples TRBV4-3 to TRBJ2-7; no firm D call. This CDR3 has 14 amino acids. V was trimmed by 0 bases and J by 6 bases, leaving 12 bases between them. The germline V gene encodes CDR1 LGHNA and CDR2 YSLEER. The CDR3 DNA reads as TGCGCCAGCAGCCAAGATCTTGGCAGCTGCGAGCAGTACTTC. It yields the protein CASSQDLGSCEQYF.

This clonotype was detected only a few times. The V call is TRBV4-3, the J call TRBJ2-7, with D tentatively TRBD1 (6 bases). Trimming removed 0 bases from V and 2 bases from J, with 11 bases in between. CDR3 length: 15 amino acids. Per the germline V gene, CDR1 is LGHNA and CDR2 is YSLEER. CDR3 loop: CASSQEVGTTYEQYF. In DNA, the CDR3 is TGCGCCAGCAGCCAAGAAGTGGGGACAACCTACGAGCAGTACTTC.

The rearrangement joins TRBV7-2 to TRBJ1-2; 7 bases align to TRBD1. The V segment lost 5 bases and the J segment 4 bases; nucleotides outside the gene matches: 7. Per germline, CDR1 SGHTA and CDR2 FQGNSA. The CDR3 consists of 14 residues. Here the CDR3 reads CASSPSQGPYGYTF. The CDR3 DNA is TGTGCCAGCAGCCCCTCACAGGGGCCCTATGGCTACACCTTC.

The chain employs TRBV29-1 and TRBJ2-7, with D possibly called TRBD1 or TRBD2 (5 bases each). The J call may not be correct, given that the DNA end is closer to TRBJ2-4. The CDR3 loop spans 11 amino acids. Looked up from germline, CDR1 is SQVTM and CDR2 is ANQGSEA. Here the CDR3 reads CSVERGDIQYF. The CDR3 DNA sequence: TGCAGCGTTGAAAGGGGAGACATTCAGTACTTC.

The chain is built from TRBV20-1 and TRBJ2-3, with 9 bases aligning to TRBD1. This CDR3 has 15 amino acids. After removal of 1 base from V and 3 bases from J, the junction contained 5 bases not matched to a gene. Germline lookup yields CDR1 DFQATT and CDR2 SNEGSKA (reference sequence). DNA of the CDR3: TGCAGTGCTAGAGTGGGGACAGGGTTTACAGATACGCAGTATTTT. Translated: CSARVGTGFTDTQYF.